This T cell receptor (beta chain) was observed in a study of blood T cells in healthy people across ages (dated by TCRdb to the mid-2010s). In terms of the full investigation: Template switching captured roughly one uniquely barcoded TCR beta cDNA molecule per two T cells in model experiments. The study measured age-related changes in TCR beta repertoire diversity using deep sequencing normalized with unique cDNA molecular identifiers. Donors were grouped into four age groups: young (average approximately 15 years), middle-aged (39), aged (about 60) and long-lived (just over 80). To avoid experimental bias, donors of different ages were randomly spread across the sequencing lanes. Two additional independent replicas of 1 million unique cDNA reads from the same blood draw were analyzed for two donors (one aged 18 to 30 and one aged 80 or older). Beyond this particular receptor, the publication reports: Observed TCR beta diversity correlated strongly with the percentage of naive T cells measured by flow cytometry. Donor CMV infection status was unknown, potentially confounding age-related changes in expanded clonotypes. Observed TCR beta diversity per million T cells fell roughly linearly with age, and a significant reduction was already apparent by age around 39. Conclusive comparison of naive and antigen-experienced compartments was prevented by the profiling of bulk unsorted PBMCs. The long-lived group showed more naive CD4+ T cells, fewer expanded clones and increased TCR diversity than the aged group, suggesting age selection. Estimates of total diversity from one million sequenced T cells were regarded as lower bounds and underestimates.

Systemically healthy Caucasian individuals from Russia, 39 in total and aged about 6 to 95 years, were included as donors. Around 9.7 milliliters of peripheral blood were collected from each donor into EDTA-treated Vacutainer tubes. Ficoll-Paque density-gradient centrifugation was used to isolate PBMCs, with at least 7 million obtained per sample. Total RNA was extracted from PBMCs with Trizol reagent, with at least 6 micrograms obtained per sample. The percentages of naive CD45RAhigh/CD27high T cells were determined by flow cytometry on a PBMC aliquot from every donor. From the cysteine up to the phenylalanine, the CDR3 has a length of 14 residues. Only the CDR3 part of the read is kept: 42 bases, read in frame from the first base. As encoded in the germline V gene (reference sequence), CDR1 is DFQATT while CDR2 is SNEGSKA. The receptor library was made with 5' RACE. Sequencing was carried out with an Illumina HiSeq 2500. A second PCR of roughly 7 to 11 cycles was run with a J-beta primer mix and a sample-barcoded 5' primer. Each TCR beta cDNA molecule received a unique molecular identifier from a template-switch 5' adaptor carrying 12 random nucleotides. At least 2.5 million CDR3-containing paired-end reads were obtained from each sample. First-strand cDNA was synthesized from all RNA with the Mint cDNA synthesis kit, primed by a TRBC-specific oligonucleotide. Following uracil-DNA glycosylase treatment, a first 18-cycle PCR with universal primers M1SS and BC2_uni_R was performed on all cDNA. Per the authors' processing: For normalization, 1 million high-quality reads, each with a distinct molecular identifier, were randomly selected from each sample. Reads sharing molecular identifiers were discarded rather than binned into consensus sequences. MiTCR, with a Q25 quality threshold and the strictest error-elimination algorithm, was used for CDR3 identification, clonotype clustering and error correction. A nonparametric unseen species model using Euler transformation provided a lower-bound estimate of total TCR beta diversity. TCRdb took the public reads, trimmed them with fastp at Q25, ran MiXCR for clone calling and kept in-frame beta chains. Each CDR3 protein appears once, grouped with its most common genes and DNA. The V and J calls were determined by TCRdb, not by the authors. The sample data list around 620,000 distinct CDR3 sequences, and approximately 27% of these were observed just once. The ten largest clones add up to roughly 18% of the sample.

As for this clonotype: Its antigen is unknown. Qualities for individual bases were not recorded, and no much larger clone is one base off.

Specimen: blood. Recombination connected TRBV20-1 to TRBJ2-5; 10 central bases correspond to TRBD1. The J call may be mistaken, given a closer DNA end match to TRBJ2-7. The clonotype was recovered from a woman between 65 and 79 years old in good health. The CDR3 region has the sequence CSARAGTGAYEQYF. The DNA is TGCAGTGCTAGAGCCGGGACAGGGGCCTACGAGCAGTACTTC.